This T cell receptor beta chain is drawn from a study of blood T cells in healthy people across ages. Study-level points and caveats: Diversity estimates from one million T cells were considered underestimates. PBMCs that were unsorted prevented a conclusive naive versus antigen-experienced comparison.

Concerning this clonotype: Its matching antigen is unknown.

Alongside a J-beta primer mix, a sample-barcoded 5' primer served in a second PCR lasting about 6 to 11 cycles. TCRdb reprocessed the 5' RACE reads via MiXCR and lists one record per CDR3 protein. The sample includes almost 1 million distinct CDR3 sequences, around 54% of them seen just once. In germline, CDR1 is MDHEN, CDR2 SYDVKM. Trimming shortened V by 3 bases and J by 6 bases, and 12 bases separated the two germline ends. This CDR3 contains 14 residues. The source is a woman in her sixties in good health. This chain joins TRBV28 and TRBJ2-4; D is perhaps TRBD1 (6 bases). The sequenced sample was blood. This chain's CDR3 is CASSFRGRANIQYF. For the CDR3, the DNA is TGTGCCAGCAGTTTCAGGGGCAGGGCAAACATTCAGTACTTC.